The TCR beta chain under discussion was sequenced for a study of blood T cell repertoires in COVID-19. Study overall: T cells, B-cell-depleted T cells, or PBMCs supplied cDNA or gDNA.

This study enrolled people aged about 18 to 100 from about two dozen US geographic areas. Cohort placement rested on clinical history that participants reported themselves. Source study methods: Reference gene primer amplification gave nucleated cell count estimates. Profiling relied on immunoSEQ multiplex PCR, and the TCRdb table lists in-frame clones only, not all of them. V, J and clone size are those of that table, while D and trimming were read from the DNA. The repertoire holds roughly 330,000 clones, with roughly 85% as singletons. Source material: PBMCs or T cells enriched from blood (not recorded which). This clonotype was sampled from a woman in her twenties or thirties who had recovered from COVID-19.

The CDR3 loop reads CASSYRDRGAGTEAFF. The CDR3 region has the DNA TGTGCCAGCAGTTACCGGGACAGGGGGGCTGGCACTGAAGCTTTCTTT. The chain combines TRBV6-5 with TRBJ1-1, with 11 bases lining up with TRBD1. This CDR3 contains 16 residues. Trimming took 2 bases from V and 4 from J; bases not matched to a gene: 6. Germline V gene lookup returns CDR1 MNHEY and CDR2 SVGAGI.